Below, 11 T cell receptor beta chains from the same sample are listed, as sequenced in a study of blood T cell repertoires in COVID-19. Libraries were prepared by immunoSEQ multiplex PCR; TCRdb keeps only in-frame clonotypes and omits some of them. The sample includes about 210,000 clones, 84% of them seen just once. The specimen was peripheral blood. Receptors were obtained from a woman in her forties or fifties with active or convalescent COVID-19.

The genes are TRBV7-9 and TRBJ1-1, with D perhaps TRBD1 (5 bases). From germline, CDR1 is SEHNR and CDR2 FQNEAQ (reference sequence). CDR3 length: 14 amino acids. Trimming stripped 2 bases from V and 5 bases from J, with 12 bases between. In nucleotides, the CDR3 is TGTGCCAGCAGCTTAAAAACCCAGGGTACTGAAGCTTTCTTT. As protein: CASSLKTQGTEAFF.

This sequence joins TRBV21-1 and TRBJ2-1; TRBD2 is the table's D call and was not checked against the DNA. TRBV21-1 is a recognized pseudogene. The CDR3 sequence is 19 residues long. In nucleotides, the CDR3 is TGTGCCAGCAGCAAACGGCAAAGCCCTGGGACTAGCGGGAACAATGAGCAGTTCTTC. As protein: CASSKRQSPGTSGNNEQFF.

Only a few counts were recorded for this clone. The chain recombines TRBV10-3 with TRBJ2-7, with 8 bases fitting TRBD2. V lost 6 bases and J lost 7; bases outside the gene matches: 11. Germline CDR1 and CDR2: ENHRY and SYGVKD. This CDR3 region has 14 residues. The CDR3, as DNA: TGTGCCATCAGCGCGGGACTAGACGCTGGGGAGCAGTACTTC. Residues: CAISAGLDAGEQYF.

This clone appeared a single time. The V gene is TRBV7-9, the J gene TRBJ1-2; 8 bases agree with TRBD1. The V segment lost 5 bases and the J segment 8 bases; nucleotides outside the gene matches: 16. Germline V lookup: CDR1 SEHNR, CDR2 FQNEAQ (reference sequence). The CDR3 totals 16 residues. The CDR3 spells CASSPPRGQGAPGYTF. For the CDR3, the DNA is TGTGCCAGCAGCCCTCCGCGGGGTCAGGGGGCGCCGGGCTACACCTTC. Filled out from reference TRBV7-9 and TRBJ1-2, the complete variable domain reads DTGVSQNPRHKITKRGQNVTFRCDPISEHNRLYWYRQTLGQGPEFLTYFQNEAQLEKSRLLSDRFSAERPKGSFSTLEIQRTEQGDSAMYLCASSPPRGQGAPGYTFGSGTRLTVV.

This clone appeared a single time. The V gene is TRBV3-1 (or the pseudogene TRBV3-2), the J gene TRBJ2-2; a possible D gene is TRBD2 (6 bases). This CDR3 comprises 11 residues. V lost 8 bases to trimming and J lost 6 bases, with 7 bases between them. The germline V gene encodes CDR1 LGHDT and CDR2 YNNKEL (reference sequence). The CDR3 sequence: CASRESGELFF. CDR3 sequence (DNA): TGTGCCAGCCGGGAGTCCGGGGAGCTGTTTTTT.

CDR3 region: CATSFGTLAGGTDTQYF. As DNA, the CDR3 is TGTGCCACCAGCTTCGGGACGTTAGCGGGAGGCACAGATACGCAGTATTTT. The V and J genes are TRBV15 and TRBJ2-3; 9 bases align to TRBD2. Unmatched junction bases numbered 10, after V lost 5 bases and J lost 1 base. Germline V gene lookup returns CDR1 LNHNV and CDR2 YYDKDF (reference sequence). This CDR3 comprises 17 residues.

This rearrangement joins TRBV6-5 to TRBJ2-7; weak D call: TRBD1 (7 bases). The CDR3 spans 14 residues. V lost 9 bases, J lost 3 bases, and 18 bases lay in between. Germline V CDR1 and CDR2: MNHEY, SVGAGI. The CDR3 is CASRRQGGGYEQYV. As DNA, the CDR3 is TGTGCCAGTCGAAGACAGGGAGGCGGCTACGAGCAGTACGTC.

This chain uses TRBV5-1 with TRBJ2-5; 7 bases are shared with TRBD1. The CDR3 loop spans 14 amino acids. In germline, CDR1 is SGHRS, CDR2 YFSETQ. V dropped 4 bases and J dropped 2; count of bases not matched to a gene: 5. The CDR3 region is CASSMGQFQETQYF. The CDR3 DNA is TGCGCCAGCAGCATGGGACAGTTTCAAGAGACCCAGTACTTC.

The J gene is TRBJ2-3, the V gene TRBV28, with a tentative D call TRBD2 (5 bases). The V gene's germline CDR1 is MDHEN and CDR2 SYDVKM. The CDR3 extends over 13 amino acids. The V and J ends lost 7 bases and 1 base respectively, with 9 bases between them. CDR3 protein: CASNPGGTDTQYF. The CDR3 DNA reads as TGTGCCAGCAACCCCGGGGGCACAGATACGCAGTATTTT.

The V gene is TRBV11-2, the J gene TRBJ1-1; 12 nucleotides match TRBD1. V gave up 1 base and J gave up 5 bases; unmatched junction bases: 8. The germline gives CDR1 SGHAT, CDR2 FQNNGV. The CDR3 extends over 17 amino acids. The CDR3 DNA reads TGTGCCAGCAGCTTAGTGGGGACAGGGGGCGTTGGAACTGAAGCTTTCTTT. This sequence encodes CASSLVGTGGVGTEAFF.

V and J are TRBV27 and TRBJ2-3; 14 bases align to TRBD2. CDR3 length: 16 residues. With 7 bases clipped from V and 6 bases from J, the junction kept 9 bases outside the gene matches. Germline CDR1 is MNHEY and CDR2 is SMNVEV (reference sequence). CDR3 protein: CASTTRLAGGGDTQYF. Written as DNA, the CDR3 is TGTGCCAGCACCACAAGACTAGCGGGAGGGGGTGATACGCAGTATTTT.